This TCR beta chain was retrieved from a study of identical twins. This clonotype was seen a few times. TCRdb called the 5' RACE reads again in MiXCR, with one record for every CDR3 protein. The sample records some 1,700,000 distinct CDR3 sequences, roughly 35% being singletons. The CDR3 extends over 15 amino acids. V shed 3 bases and J shed 8 bases, with 19 bases lying between them. The V and J genes are TRBV12-3 or TRBV12-4 and TRBJ1-2, with D maybe TRBD1 (5 bases). The sequence derives from a newborn girl in good health. Sequencing was performed on cord blood. DNA for the CDR3: TGTGCCAGCAGTTTGAGAACAGGACCTTTGGGAGGCTACACCTTC. Translated: CASSLRTGPLGGYTF.